One sample yielded the 7 T cell receptor beta chains listed below, sequenced in a study of cytomegalovirus exposure and HLA in healthy donors. 13 Jbeta primers and 60 Vbeta primers were used for the PCR. This table comes from immunoSEQ multiplex PCR, and its TCRdb copy is limited to in-frame clones, with some not included. The table lists some 48,000 clones, with 5.5% to 7% in the top ten. The sample comprised PBMCs. The source is a male donor in good health and CMV-seropositive.

V and J are TRBV7-3 and TRBJ2-7; TRBD2 is a possible D gene (6 bases). CDR1 is SGHTA and CDR2 is FQGTGA in the germline V gene. This CDR3 is built from 18 residues. V lost 5 bases to trimming and J lost 8 bases, with 31 bases between them. The CDR3 protein is CASSPRGGIGVGDSQQYF. In nucleotides, the CDR3 is TGTGCCAGCAGCCCACGGGGCGGGATAGGGGTTGGGGACTCACAGCAGTACTTC.

This chain links TRBV2 with TRBJ2-5; perhaps TRBD2 as D (5 bases). The CDR3 has 14 amino acids. The V end was cut by 5 bases, the J end by 1 base, with 11 bases between. Germline lookup yields CDR1 SNHLY and CDR2 FYNNEI. The CDR3 loop reads CASSNEAAQETQYF. As DNA, the CDR3 is TGTGCCAGCAGTAACGAAGCGGCCCAAGAGACCCAGTACTTC.

J is TRBJ2-7 and V is TRBV4-2; D perhaps matches TRBD1 (7 bases). Germline-derived CDR1 and CDR2 are LGHNA and YNFKEQ. There are 17 residues in the CDR3. The germline V and J ends were trimmed by 4 bases and 6 bases, with 25 bases remaining between them. Here the CDR3 DNA reads TGTGCCAGCAGCCCAGGGGGAGGTTCGCTTCAGGGTGGCGAGCAGTACTTC. This gives the protein CASSPGGGSLQGGEQYF.

This chain joins TRBV7-9 and TRBJ2-2, with TRBD1 identical over 12 bases. Looked up from germline, CDR1 is SEHNR and CDR2 is FQNEAQ (reference sequence). V gave up 6 bases and J gave up 1 base; unmatched junction bases: 12. This CDR3 spans 19 amino acids. DNA for the CDR3: TGTGCCAGCAGTCGAAAGTCGGGACAGGGGGCCGTGAACACCGGGGAGCTGTTTTTT. It is translated as CASSRKSGQGAVNTGELFF.

The chain combines TRBV7-8 with TRBJ1-6; D remains ambiguous. The CDR3 is made up of 13 amino acids. V lost 2 bases, J lost 7 bases, and 6 bases lay in between. Germline V gives CDR1 SGHVS, CDR2 FQNEAQ. CDR3 sequence (DNA): TGTGCCAGCAGCTTAATGAGAAATTCACCCCTCCACTTT. Its protein product is CASSLMRNSPLHF.

V is TRBV9 and J is TRBJ2-2; 8 positions agree with TRBD2. J lost 0 bases, V lost 0 bases, and 7 bases had no gene match. The CDR3 extends over 18 amino acids. In germline, CDR1 is SGDLS, CDR2 YYNGEE. The CDR3 sequence: CASSVVPGSGANTGELFF. The CDR3 region has the DNA TGTGCCAGCAGCGTAGTACCGGGTAGCGGGGCGAACACCGGGGAGCTGTTTTTT.

The chain combines TRBV7-9 with TRBJ2-5; the D gene is possibly TRBD1 (5 bases). The CDR3 sequence is 14 residues long. Germline V gene lookup returns CDR1 SEHNR and CDR2 FQNEAQ (reference sequence). V was clipped by 5 bases and J by 2 bases, with 12 bases between them. The CDR3 here is CASSPPDSQETQYF. CDR3 coding DNA: TGTGCCAGCAGCCCCCCCGACAGTCAAGAGACCCAGTACTTC.